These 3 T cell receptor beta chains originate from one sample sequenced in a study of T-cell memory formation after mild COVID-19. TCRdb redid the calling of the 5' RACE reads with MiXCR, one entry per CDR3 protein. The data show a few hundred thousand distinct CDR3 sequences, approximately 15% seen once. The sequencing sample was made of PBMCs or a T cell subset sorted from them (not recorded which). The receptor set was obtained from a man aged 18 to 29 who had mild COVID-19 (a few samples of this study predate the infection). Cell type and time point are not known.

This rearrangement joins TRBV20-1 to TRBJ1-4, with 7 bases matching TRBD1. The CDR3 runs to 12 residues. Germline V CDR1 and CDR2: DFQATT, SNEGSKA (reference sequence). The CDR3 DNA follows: TGCAGAGTAGGACAGGCTAATGAAAAACTGTTTTTT. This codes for CRVGQANEKLFF.

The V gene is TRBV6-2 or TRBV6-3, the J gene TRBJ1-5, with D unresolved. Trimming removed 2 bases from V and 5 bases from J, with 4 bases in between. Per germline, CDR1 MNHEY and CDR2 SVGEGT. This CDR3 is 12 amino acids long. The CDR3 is CASSYIHQPQHF. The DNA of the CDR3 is TGTGCCAGCAGTTACATCCATCAGCCCCAGCATTTT.

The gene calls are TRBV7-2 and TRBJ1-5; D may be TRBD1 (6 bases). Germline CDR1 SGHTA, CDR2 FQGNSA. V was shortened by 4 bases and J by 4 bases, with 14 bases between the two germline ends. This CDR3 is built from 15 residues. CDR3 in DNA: TGTGCCAGCAGCTCCGGGACAAGGGAGAATCAGCCCCAGCATTTT. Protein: CASSSGTRENQPQHF. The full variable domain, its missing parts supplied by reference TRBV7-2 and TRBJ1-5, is GAGVSQSPSNKVTEKGKDVELRCDPISGHTALYWYRQSLGQGLEFLIYFQGNSAPDKSGLPSDRFSAERTGGSVSTLTIQRTQQEDSAVYLCASSSGTRENQPQHFGDGTRLSIL.